The entry that follows covers one T cell receptor (beta chain) sequence. The antigen is not known. Here immunoSEQ multiplex PCR was the method, and the copy in TCRdb shows in-frame clones only, minus some. The sample holds approximately 14,000 clones, roughly 68% seen once. These data come from a study of immune cell composition in non-small cell lung cancer. Study information: Lung adenocarcinoma or squamous carcinoma made up most tumours. Study findings and constraints: Dominant in vivo tumour-associated clones were not shown to share tumour-reactive sequences. Clones >0.5% enriched in tumour were rarer in adenocarcinoma (approximately 33%) than squamous (75%).

Germline V gives CDR1 MNHNY, CDR2 SVGAGI (reference sequence). V was cut by 7 bases and J by 2 bases, with 15 bases left in between. CDR3 length: 15 amino acids. Material: lung tumor tissue. This chain uses TRBV6-6 with TRBJ2-1, with D tentatively TRBD2 (7 bases). The clonotype was recovered from a human donor with non-small cell lung cancer. DNA for the CDR3: TGTGCCAGCACCCAGACGGGGGGCACCTACAATGAGCAGTTCTTC. Translation: CASTQTGGTYNEQFF.